This T cell receptor beta chain stems from a study of blood T cells in healthy people across ages. As for this clonotype: Its antigen is still unknown.

CDR1 and CDR2 (germline): MDHEN, SYDVKM. This CDR3 contains 17 residues. Trimming at V came to 3 bases and at J to 8 bases, leaving 16 bases not matched to a gene. Regarding the study as a whole: PBMCs were not sorted, which prevented a conclusive comparison of naive versus antigen-experienced cells. Per million T cells, TCR beta diversity dropped about linearly as age rose.

Primers used in a second PCR of about 6 to 11 cycles were a sample-barcoded 5' primer and a J-beta primer mix. With 12 random nucleotides, a template-switch adaptor tagged each individual cDNA molecule. From the 5' RACE reads, TCRdb called clonotypes with MiXCR, one entry per CDR3 protein. The sample records about 680,000 distinct CDR3 sequences, around 45% being singletons. Sequenced material: blood. The receptor was derived from a woman aged 55-69 years in good health. The V gene is TRBV28, the J gene TRBJ2-1, with 7 nucleotides matching TRBD1. The CDR3 DNA sequence: TGTGCCAGCAGTTTGGGAGTAGGGGGCGGTTTTAGGGATGAGCAGTTCTTC. This sequence encodes CASSLGVGGGFRDEQFF.